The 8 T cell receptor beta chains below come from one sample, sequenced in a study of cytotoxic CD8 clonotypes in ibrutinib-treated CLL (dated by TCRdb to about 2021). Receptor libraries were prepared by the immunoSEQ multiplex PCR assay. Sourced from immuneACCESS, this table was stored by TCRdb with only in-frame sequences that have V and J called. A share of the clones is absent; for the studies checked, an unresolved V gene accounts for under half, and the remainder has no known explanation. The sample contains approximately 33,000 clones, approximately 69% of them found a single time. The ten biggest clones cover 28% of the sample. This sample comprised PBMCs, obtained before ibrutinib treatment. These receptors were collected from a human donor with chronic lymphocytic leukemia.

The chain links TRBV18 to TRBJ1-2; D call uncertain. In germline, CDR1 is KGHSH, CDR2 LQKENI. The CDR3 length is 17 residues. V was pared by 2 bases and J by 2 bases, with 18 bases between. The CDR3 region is CASSPFADEVENYGYTF. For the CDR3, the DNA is TGTGCCAGCTCACCATTCGCCGACGAGGTGGAAAACTATGGCTACACCTTC.

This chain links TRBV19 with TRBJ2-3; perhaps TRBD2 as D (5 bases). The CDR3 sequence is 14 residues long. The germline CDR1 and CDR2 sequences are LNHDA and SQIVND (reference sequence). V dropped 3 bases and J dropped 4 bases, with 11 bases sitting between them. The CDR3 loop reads CASSIGLQPDTQYF. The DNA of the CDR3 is TGTGCCAGTAGTATCGGACTGCAGCCAGATACGCAGTATTTT.

CDR3 sequence: CASSWTSGTVATANEQFF. The CDR3 coding sequence is TGTGCCAGCAGCTGGACTAGCGGGACCGTCGCCACAGCAAATGAGCAGTTCTTC. The V and J genes are TRBV7-6 and TRBJ2-1, with 12 nucleotides matching TRBD2. The CDR3 runs 18 residues. Per germline, CDR1 SGHVS and CDR2 FNYEAQ. Losses at the gene ends were 4 bases for V and 7 bases for J; bases not matched to a gene: 14.

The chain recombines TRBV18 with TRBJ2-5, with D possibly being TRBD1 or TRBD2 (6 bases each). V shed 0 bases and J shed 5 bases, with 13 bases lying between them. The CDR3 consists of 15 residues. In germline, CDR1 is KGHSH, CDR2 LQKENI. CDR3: CASSPPQGGLETQYF. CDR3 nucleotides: TGTGCCAGCTCACCACCTCAAGGGGGGTTGGAGACCCAGTACTTC.

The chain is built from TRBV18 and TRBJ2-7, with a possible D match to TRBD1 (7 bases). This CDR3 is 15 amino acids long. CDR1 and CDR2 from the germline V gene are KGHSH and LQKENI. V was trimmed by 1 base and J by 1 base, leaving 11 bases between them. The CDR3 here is CASSPRSGGSYEQYF. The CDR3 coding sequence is TGTGCCAGCTCACCACGGTCAGGGGGGTCCTACGAGCAGTACTTC.

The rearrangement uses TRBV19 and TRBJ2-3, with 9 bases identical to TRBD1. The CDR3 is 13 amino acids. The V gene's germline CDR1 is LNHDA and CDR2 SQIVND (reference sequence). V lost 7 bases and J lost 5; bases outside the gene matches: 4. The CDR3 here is CASTGTGRDTQYF. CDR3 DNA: TGTGCCAGTACCGGGACAGGGAGAGATACGCAGTATTTT.

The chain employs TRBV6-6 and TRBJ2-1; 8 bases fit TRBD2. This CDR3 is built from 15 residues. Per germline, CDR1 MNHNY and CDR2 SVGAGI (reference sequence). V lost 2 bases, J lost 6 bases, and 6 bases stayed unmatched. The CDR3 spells CASSYRGGSGNEQFF. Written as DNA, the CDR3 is TGTGCCAGCAGTTACCGCGGGGGGTCTGGCAATGAGCAGTTCTTC.

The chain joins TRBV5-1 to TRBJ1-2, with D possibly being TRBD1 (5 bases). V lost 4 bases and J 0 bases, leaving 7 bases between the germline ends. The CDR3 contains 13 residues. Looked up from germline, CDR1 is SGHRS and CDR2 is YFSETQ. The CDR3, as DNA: TGCGCCAGCAGCCAGACAGCTAACTATGGCTACACCTTC. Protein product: CASSQTANYGYTF.